This TCR beta chain was identified during a study of response to subunit inactivated influenza vaccine. TCRdb independently ran MiXCR on the RT-PCR reads; one entry per CDR3 protein. Of under 850,000 distinct CDR3 sequences listed, about 18% are singletons. Germline lookup yields CDR1 MDHEN and CDR2 SYDVKM. This CDR3 is built from 14 residues. V shed 4 bases and J shed 1 base, with 10 bases lying between them. The chain combines TRBV28 with TRBJ1-1; D not resolved. The sequence derives from a man aged 50 to 60 who received an inactivated influenza vaccine. This specimen consisted of PBMCs from blood, obtained about 5 days after vaccination. CDR3 in DNA: TGTGCCAGCAGTTCCTCCGACGGGAACACTGAAGCTTTCTTT. Amino acid sequence: CASSSSDGNTEAFF.